The sequence of this T cell receptor (beta chain) was determined in a study of T cell responses to AZD1222 COVID-19 vaccine. The CDR3 is made up of 16 amino acids. CDR1 and CDR2 from the germline V gene are MDHEN and SYDVKM. After removal of 6 bases from V and 4 bases from J, the junction contained 14 bases not matched to a gene. Assay: immunoSEQ multiplex PCR; the TCRdb copy retains only in-frame clones and omits some. The table has about 160,000 clones, 85% to 95% seen once. Sequenced material: peripheral blood, taken on day 0 of AZD1222 vaccination. The source of this sequence is an adult in good health. This chain connects TRBV28 to TRBJ1-2; 7 nucleotides match TRBD1. The CDR3 DNA follows: TGTGCCAGCAGACCCCGGGGGGCAGGGGGTCTCTATGGCTACACCTTC. The encoded protein is CASRPRGAGGLYGYTF.